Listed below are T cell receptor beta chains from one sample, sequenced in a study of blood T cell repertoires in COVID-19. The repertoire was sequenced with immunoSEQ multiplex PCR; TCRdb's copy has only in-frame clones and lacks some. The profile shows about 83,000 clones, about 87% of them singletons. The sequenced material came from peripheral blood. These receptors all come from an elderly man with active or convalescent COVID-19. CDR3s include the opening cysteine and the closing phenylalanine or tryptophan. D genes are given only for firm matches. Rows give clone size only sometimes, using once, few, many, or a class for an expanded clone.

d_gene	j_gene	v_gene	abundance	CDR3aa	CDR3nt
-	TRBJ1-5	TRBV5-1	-	CASSLDAGNQPQHF	TGCGCCAGCAGCTTGGACGCGGGTAATCAGCCCCAGCATTTT
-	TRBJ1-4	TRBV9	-	CASSVRGTNEKLFF	TGTGCCAGCAGCGTAAGGGGAACTAATGAAAAACTGTTTTTT
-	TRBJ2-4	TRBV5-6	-	CASSYDRAKNIQYF	TGTGCCAGCAGTTACGACAGGGCCAAAAACATTCAGTACTTC
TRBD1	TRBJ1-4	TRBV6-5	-	CASRQTGGPNEKLFF	TGTGCCAGCAGACAGACAGGGGGACCTAATGAAAAACTGTTTTTT
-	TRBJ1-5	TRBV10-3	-	CAISESGGEQPQHF	TGTGCCATCAGTGAGAGCGGAGGGGAACAGCCCCAGCATTTT
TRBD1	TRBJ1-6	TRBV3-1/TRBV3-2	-	CASTATGYNSPLHF	TGTGCCAGCACCGCGACAGGGTATAATTCACCCCTCCACTTT
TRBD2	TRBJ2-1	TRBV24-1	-	CATSDRGTSGGIVSSYNEQFF	TGTGCCACCAGTGACCGTGGGACTAGCGGGGGGATCGTTAGCTCCTACAATGAGCAGTTCTTC
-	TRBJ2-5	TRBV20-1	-	CSASSGLPPYQETQYF	TGCAGTGCTAGTTCAGGGTTGCCTCCCTATCAAGAGACCCAGTACTTC
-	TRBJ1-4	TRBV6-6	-	CASSYSSEKLFF	TGTGCCAGCAGTTACTCGAGCGAAAAACTGTTTTTT
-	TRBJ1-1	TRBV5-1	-	CASEAGEGTEAFF	TGCGCCAGCGAGGCGGGGGAGGGCACTGAAGCTTTCTTT
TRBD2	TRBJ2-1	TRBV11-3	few	CASSFSGGGQFF	TGTGCCAGCAGCTTTAGCGGGGGTGGGCAGTTCTTC
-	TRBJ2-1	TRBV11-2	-	CASSSGFVEQFF	TGTGCCAGCAGCTCAGGCTTTGTTGAGCAGTTCTTC
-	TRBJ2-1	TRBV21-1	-	CASSKEGVQGAYNEQFF	TGTGCCAGCAGCAAAGAGGGGGTACAGGGGGCCTACAATGAGCAGTTCTTC
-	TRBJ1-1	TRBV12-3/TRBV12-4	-	CASSPTPPEAFF	TGTGCCAGCAGTCCTACCCCACCCGAAGCTTTCTTT
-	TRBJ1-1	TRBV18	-	CASSPTDTLLNTEAFF	TGTGCCAGCTCACCCACCGACACTTTACTGAACACTGAAGCTTTCTTT
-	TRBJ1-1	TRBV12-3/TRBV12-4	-	CASTRGGVTFF	TGTGCCAGCACCCGAGGGGGGGTGACTTTCTTT
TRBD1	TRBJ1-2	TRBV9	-	CASSATYTTGFTGYTF	TGTGCCAGCAGCGCTACGTACACGACAGGGTTCACCGGCTACACCTTC
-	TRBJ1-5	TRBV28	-	CASASGGSDQPQHF	TGTGCCAGCGCCTCCGGGGGTAGCGACCAGCCCCAGCATTTT
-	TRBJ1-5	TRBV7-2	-	CASSLLAIGGQPQHF	TGTGCCAGCAGCTTATTAGCCATTGGCGGTCAGCCCCAGCATTTT
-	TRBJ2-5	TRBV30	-	CAWSVGGAGETQYF	TGTGCCTGGAGTGTAGGGGGGGCTGGAGAGACCCAGTACTTC
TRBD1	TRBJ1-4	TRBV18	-	CASSPLGTATNEKLFF	TGTGCCAGCTCACCATTAGGGACAGCAACTAATGAAAAACTGTTTTTT
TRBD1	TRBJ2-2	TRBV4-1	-	CASSQGGGQGAGELFF	TGCGCCAGCAGCCAAGGAGGTGGACAGGGGGCCGGGGAGCTGTTTTTT
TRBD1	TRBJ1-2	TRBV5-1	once	CASSFFIGGQGAQGYTF	TGCGCCAGCAGCTTCTTTATCGGCGGGCAGGGGGCGCAAGGCTACACCTTC
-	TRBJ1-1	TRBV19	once	CASGPLGDTEAFF	TGTGCCAGTGGGCCCTTAGGGGACACTGAAGCTTTCTTT
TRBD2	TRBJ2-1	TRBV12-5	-	CASGLVLSAGGLHEQFF	TGTGCTAGTGGTTTGGTACTTTCGGCGGGGGGGCTGCATGAGCAGTTCTTC
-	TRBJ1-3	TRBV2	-	CASAIPFGSSSGNTIYF	TGTGCCAGCGCCATCCCCTTCGGGTCGAGCTCTGGAAACACCATATATTTT
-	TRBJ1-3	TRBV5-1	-	CASSLVGRTGNTIYF	TGCGCCAGCAGCTTGGTGGGCAGAACGGGAAACACCATATATTTT
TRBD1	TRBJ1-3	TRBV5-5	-	CASSLAGGDLNTIYF	TGTGCCAGCAGCTTGGCAGGGGGCGACTTAAACACCATATATTTT
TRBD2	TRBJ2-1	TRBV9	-	CASSVAGTSAIYNEQFF	TGTGCCAGCAGCGTAGCGGGTACTAGCGCGATATACAATGAGCAGTTCTTC
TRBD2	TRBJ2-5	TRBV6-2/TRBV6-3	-	CASSSTSGRSETQYF	TGTGCCAGCAGCTCGACTAGCGGGAGGTCAGAGACCCAGTACTTC
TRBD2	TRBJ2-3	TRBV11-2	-	CASSQLRGRADTQYF	TGTGCCAGCAGCCAATTGCGGGGGAGGGCAGATACGCAGTATTTT
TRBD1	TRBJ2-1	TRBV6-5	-	CASSPTGQSEQFF	TGTGCCAGCAGTCCCACGGGACAGTCGGAGCAGTTCTTC
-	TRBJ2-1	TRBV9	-	CASSVGREQFF	TGTGCCAGCAGCGTAGGGCGGGAGCAGTTCTTC
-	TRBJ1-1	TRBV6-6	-	CASPRDTRAEAFF	TGTGCCAGCCCGAGGGACACTCGGGCTGAAGCTTTCTTT
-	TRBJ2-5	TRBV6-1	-	CASSDRGLPRETQYF	TGTGCCAGCAGTGATAGGGGCCTACCTAGGGAGACCCAGTACTTC
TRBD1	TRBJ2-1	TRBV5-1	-	CASSSGDRSYQFF	TGCGCCAGCTCGAGTGGGGACAGGTCCTATCAGTTCTTC
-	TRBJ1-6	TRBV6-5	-	CASTRGEHSPLHF	TGTGCCAGCACCCGGGGAGAGCATTCACCCCTCCACTTT
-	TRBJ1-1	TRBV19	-	CASRTQGFAEAFF	TGTGCCAGTAGGACCCAGGGTTTCGCTGAAGCTTTCTTT
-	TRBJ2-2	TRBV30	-	CAWSAGVGTGELFF	TGTGCCTGGAGTGCAGGGGTCGGAACCGGGGAGCTGTTTTTT
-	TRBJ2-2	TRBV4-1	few	CASSQTRVNTGELFF	TGCGCCAGCAGCCAGACCCGGGTCAACACCGGGGAGCTGTTTTTT
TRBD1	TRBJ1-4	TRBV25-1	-	CASSVGQGTEKLFF	TGTGCCAGCAGTGTCGGACAGGGGACTGAAAAACTGTTTTTT
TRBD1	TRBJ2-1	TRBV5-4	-	CASSLGDRGNEQFF	TGTGCCAGCAGCTTGGGGGACAGGGGAAATGAGCAGTTCTTC
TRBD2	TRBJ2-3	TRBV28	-	CASSPLAGGSDTQYF	TGTGCCAGCAGTCCTCTAGCGGGGGGGTCAGATACGCAGTATTTT
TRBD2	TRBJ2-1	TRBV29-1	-	CSAAGGARNEQFF	TGCAGCGCAGCGGGGGGGGCCAGAAATGAGCAGTTCTTC
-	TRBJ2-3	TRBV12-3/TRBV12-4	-	CASSREVTQYF	TGTGCCAGCAGTCGTGAGGTTACGCAGTATTTT
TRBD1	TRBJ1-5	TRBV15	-	CATSRARGPGQGVTNQPQHF	TGTGCCACCAGCAGAGCCCGGGGTCCCGGACAGGGGGTTACCAATCAGCCCCAGCATTTT
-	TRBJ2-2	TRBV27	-	CASSFSRSGELFF	TGTGCCAGCAGTTTTAGCAGATCTGGGGAGCTGTTTTTT